This T cell receptor (beta chain) was recorded in a study of CD8+CD57+ T cells in acquired aplastic anemia. Turning to the study itself: Sorted CD4+ and CD8+ cells yielded DNA averaging approximately 3 ug.

Study-level findings and limits: Patients and controls had in common fewer than 30 CD8+ CDR3 sequences.

V lost 4 bases, J lost 10 bases, and 19 bases lay in between. The CDR3 sequence is 15 residues long. CDR1 is KGHDR, CDR2 SFDVKD, per germline. By flow cytometry, patients selected for sequencing had shown an expansion of CD8+CD57+ cells. Genomic DNA templated the TCR beta VDJ and CDR3 profiling. TCRdb re-analysed the reads in MiXCR, keeping a single row per CDR3 protein. This sample carries around 200,000 distinct CDR3 sequences, roughly half of them seen once, and the ten largest clones take 8.5% to 10%. Concerning this clonotype: Its antigen remains unknown.

The chain has TRBV24-1 and TRBJ2-1, with D possibly TRBD1 on 6 matching bases. The sample was sorted CD4+, CD8+, or CD8+CD57+ T cells (not recorded which) from PBMCs. This TCR was sampled from a human donor with aplastic anemia. The DNA for the CDR3 is TGTGCCACCAGTGACACTCCTTCAGGGGAATGGGAGCAGTTCTTC. Amino acid sequence: CATSDTPSGEWEQFF.